A single sample gave rise to the 32 T cell receptor beta chains below, sequenced in a study of blood T cell repertoires in COVID-19 (dated by TCRdb to 2020 to 2021). Preparation of the library involved the immunoSEQ multiplex PCR assay. Drawn from immuneACCESS, this table holds only the in-frame rearrangements with V and J called that TCRdb kept. Clones are partly lost; checked studies trace under half to an unresolved V gene and leave the rest unexplained. Present in this sample are over 200,000 clones, approximately 86% of which were seen just once. The ten largest clones take up around 4% of the sample. The sample consisted of PBMCs or T cells enriched from blood (not recorded which). The receptors were gathered from a woman younger than 45 who had been exposed to COVID-19.

On this clone: Other DNA sequences in this sample translate to the same CDR3. V gene TRBV3-1 (or the pseudogene TRBV3-2) combines with J gene TRBJ2-7; D is unclear. This CDR3 has 11 residues. V lost 5 bases to trimming and J lost 2 bases, with 4 bases between them. CDR1 is LGHDT and CDR2 is YNNKEL in the germline V gene (reference sequence). The chain's CDR3 is CASSRAYEQYF. CDR3 DNA: TGTGCCAGCAGCAGAGCCTACGAGCAGTACTTC.

The J gene is TRBJ1-2, the V gene TRBV30; D gene uncertain. CDR3 size: 12 residues. The ends were cut back, 1 base at V and 4 bases at J, with 7 bases in the middle. The germline V gene encodes CDR1 GTSNPN and CDR2 SVGIG (reference sequence). The CDR3 protein is CAWSAGPYGYTF. The CDR3 bases are TGTGCCTGGAGTGCTGGGCCCTATGGCTACACCTTC.

V is TRBV7-2 and J is TRBJ2-3; 7 bases are a match to TRBD1. From germline, CDR1 is SGHTA and CDR2 FQGNSA. The CDR3 totals 13 residues. J gave up 11 bases and V 5 bases, and 10 bases lay outside the gene matches. DNA for the CDR3: TGTGCCAGCAGCGGACAGGCCCAAAGGGGGCAGTATTTT. Protein sequence: CASSGQAQRGQYF.

V gene TRBV27 combines with J gene TRBJ2-7, with 9 nucleotides matching TRBD1. The CDR3 totals 13 residues. V lost 6 bases and J lost 2; bases outside the gene matches: 2. Germline CDR1 is MNHEY and CDR2 is SMNVEV (reference sequence). CDR3 DNA: TGTGCCAGCAGATGGACAGGGGCCTACGAGCAGTACTTC. Protein product: CASRWTGAYEQYF.

This chain connects TRBV9 to TRBJ2-7; 8 nucleotides agree with TRBD1. This CDR3 has 16 residues. After removal of 2 bases from V and 3 bases from J, the junction contained 10 bases not matched to a gene. Germline V lookup: CDR1 SGDLS, CDR2 YYNGEE. Written as DNA, the CDR3 is TGTGCCAGCAGCGTTTCACCGGCAGGGGGCTACTACGAGCAGTACTTC. This gives the protein CASSVSPAGGYYEQYF.

The chain employs TRBV9 and TRBJ2-1; D is perhaps TRBD2 (5 bases). Germline V gene data show CDR1 as SGDLS and CDR2 as YYNGEE. The germline V and J ends were trimmed by 2 bases and 7 bases, with 13 bases remaining between them. The CDR3 loop spans 14 amino acids. Here the CDR3 reads CASSVGVGSNEQFF. The CDR3 nucleotides are TGTGCCAGCAGCGTCGGGGTCGGGTCTAATGAGCAGTTCTTC.

The chain employs TRBV19 and TRBJ2-2; maybe TRBD2 (5 bases). CDR3 length: 14 amino acids. The germline V gene encodes CDR1 LNHDA and CDR2 SQIVND (reference sequence). The germline V and J ends were trimmed by 5 bases and 9 bases, with 16 bases remaining between them. The CDR3 loop reads CASSPTAAQRELFF. CDR3 sequence (DNA): TGTGCCAGTAGTCCAACAGCGGCACAAAGGGAGCTGTTTTTT.

V gene TRBV29-1 combines with J gene TRBJ1-1; D gene ambiguous. From germline, CDR1 is SQVTM and CDR2 ANQGSEA. This CDR3 is built from 11 residues. Trimming left V 4 bases short and J 6 bases short, with 9 bases between. The CDR3 loop is CSVGSGAEAFF. In DNA form, the CDR3 reads TGCAGCGTTGGGTCCGGGGCTGAAGCTTTCTTT.

V is TRBV10-3 and J is TRBJ2-5; D gene ambiguous. The germline gives CDR1 ENHRY, CDR2 SYGVKD. The CDR3 length is 14 residues. V shed 3 bases and J shed 2 bases, with 10 bases lying between them. The CDR3 nucleotides read TGTGCCATCAGTGATTCGGGTTATCAAGAGACCCAGTACTTC. Residues: CAISDSGYQETQYF.

The chain employs TRBV5-1 and TRBJ1-5, with D possibly being TRBD1 (6 bases). Germline lookup yields CDR1 SGHRS and CDR2 YFSETQ. The CDR3 loop spans 22 amino acids. The V and J ends lost 4 bases and 6 bases respectively, with 38 bases between them. The CDR3, as DNA: TGCGCCAGCAGCCCTACTGTGACAGGAACTAACTCCCTAAGAAGATATCGTCAGCCCCAGCATTTT. This encodes CASSPTVTGTNSLRRYRQPQHF.

The chain carries TRBV4-2 and TRBJ2-3; possible D gene TRBD2, 6 bases. This CDR3 spans 14 amino acids. V shed 3 bases and J shed 0 bases, with 7 bases lying between them. Germline V gene data show CDR1 as LGHNA and CDR2 as YNFKEQ. CDR3 protein: CASSQGGSTDTQYF. The CDR3 DNA reads TGTGCCAGCAGCCAGGGGGGTAGCACAGATACGCAGTATTTT.

V is TRBV12-3 or TRBV12-4 and J is TRBJ1-2; D possibly corresponds to TRBD1 (6 bases). This CDR3 has 13 residues. Trimming took 6 bases from V and 7 from J, leaving 15 bases between them. The CDR3 spells CASSPHRAGGYTF. The DNA for the CDR3 is TGTGCCAGCAGCCCTCACAGGGCCGGTGGCTACACCTTC.

The J gene is TRBJ2-5, the V gene TRBV10-2, with 9 positions matching TRBD2. The V gene's germline CDR1 is WSHSY and CDR2 SAAADI. The CDR3 is 13 amino acids. V lost 11 bases and J lost 5; bases outside the gene matches: 9. CDR3 coding DNA: TGCGCCGCGCTAGCGGGGCCCTCTGAGACCCAGTACTTC. This sequence encodes CAALAGPSETQYF.

The V call is TRBV3-1 (or the pseudogene TRBV3-2), the J call TRBJ1-2; 7 bases are shared with TRBD1. The germline V gene encodes CDR1 LGHDT and CDR2 YNNKEL (reference sequence). The V and J ends lost 3 bases and 9 bases, in that order; junction bases with no gene match: 10. The CDR3 covers 14 residues. In DNA form, the CDR3 reads TGTGCCAGCAGCCAGCGGGACAGCCCCATGAGCTACACCTTC. Amino acids: CASSQRDSPMSYTF.

This clone was observed once. This chain joins TRBV30 and TRBJ2-1, with 11 bases fitting TRBD2. The germline gives CDR1 GTSNPN, CDR2 SVGIG (reference sequence). The CDR3 totals 15 residues. J lost 2 bases, V lost 4 bases, and 4 bases had no gene match. The CDR3 spells CAWNQLAGAYNEQFF. In DNA, the CDR3 is TGTGCCTGGAATCAACTAGCGGGGGCCTACAATGAGCAGTTCTTC.

The V call is TRBV30, the J call TRBJ2-7; 7 bases line up with TRBD1. Per the germline V gene, CDR1 is GTSNPN and CDR2 is SVGIG (reference sequence). The CDR3 sequence is 14 residues long. V trimming: 0 bases; J trimming: 2 bases; junction bases outside the gene matches: 4. Here the CDR3 DNA reads TGTGCCTGGAGTGTCGGGACAGTAGCCTACGAGCAGTACTTC. Amino acids: CAWSVGTVAYEQYF.

The chain links TRBV7-8 to TRBJ2-5, with 7 bases that match TRBD2. Trimming removed 5 bases from V and 7 bases from J; junction bases left unmatched: 7. The CDR3 has 13 residues. Looked up from germline, CDR1 is SGHVS and CDR2 is FQNEAQ. CDR3 DNA sequence: TGTGCCAGCAGCGCATGGGGGGAGGGGACCCAGTACTTC. Its protein is CASSAWGEGTQYF.

The chain employs TRBV19 and TRBJ2-3; the D gene is possibly TRBD1 (5 bases). CDR1 and CDR2 from the germline V gene are LNHDA and SQIVND (reference sequence). CDR3 length: 15 amino acids. The germline V and J ends were trimmed by 4 bases and 0 bases, with 11 bases remaining between them. The CDR3 region has the DNA TGTGCCAGTAGTACGTCAGGGTTTAGCACAGATACGCAGTATTTT. Encoded protein: CASSTSGFSTDTQYF.

The chain combines TRBV6-1 with TRBJ1-6; the match to TRBD1 covers 8 bases. The CDR3 consists of 14 residues. CDR1 is MNHNS, CDR2 SASEGT, per germline. J gave up 7 bases and V 3 bases, and 2 bases lay outside the gene matches. This CDR3 reads CASSDTGGNSPLHF. DNA for the CDR3: TGTGCCAGCAGTGACACAGGGGGAAATTCACCCCTCCACTTT.

In the case of this clone: Relative to the germline gene, one junction end is altered; a read error may explain this. J is TRBJ1-6 and V is TRBV27; 9 nucleotides line up with TRBD1. Germline V gene sequence: CDR1 MNHEY, CDR2 SMNVEV (reference sequence). This CDR3 has 18 amino acids. CDR3 DNA: TGTGCCAGCAGTTTAAGGGGACAGGGAGTATCCTATGATTCACCCCTCCACTTT. Encoded protein: CASSLRGQGVSYDSPLHF.

This clone was recorded a few times. The DNA of the CDR3 is TGTGCCAGCAGTTACATGGCCGATACGAACACCGGGGAGCTGTTTTTT. Its protein product is CASSYMADTNTGELFF. The J gene is TRBJ2-2, the V gene TRBV6-5; no definite D call. With 2 bases removed from V and 0 bases from J, the gap between germline ends came to 10 bases. This CDR3 comprises 16 residues. Germline V gene lookup returns CDR1 MNHEY and CDR2 SVGAGI.

V gene TRBV24-1 combines with J gene TRBJ2-2; D gene unclear. The germline V gene encodes CDR1 KGHDR and CDR2 SFDVKD. V lost 6 bases and J lost 3, with 7 bases in between. This CDR3 is 13 amino acids long. DNA for the CDR3: TGTGCCACCAGTTCTCGGTACACCGGGGAGCTGTTTTTT. Translating gives CATSSRYTGELFF.

V and J are TRBV6-5 and TRBJ1-2; D perhaps matches TRBD1 (5 bases). The V gene lost 5 bases and the J gene lost 4 bases, with 14 bases spanning the gap. Germline V gene lookup returns CDR1 MNHEY and CDR2 SVGAGI. This CDR3 contains 14 residues. CDR3 region: CASSPPGVGYGYTF. In nucleotides, the CDR3 is TGTGCCAGCAGTCCCCCGGGGGTCGGCTATGGCTACACCTTC.

The CDR3 DNA is TGTGCCAGCAGTTTATATCCGGGAGGGTTTCCCAATGAGCAGTTCTTC. This encodes CASSLYPGGFPNEQFF. The chain recombines TRBV28 with TRBJ2-1; 8 nucleotides align to TRBD2. Germline V gives CDR1 MDHEN, CDR2 SYDVKM. This CDR3 spans 16 amino acids. V was pared by 1 base and J by 6 bases, with 8 bases of the junction left unmatched.

This rearrangement joins TRBV6-1 to TRBJ1-1, with D possibly being TRBD1 (6 bases). CDR3 length: 14 residues. The germline CDR1 and CDR2 sequences are MNHNS and SASEGT. Trimming removed 3 bases from V and 5 bases from J, with 13 bases in between. CDR3 sequence: CASSDLSRGTEAFF. For the CDR3, the DNA is TGTGCCAGCAGTGACCTCTCCAGGGGTACTGAAGCTTTCTTT.

This rearrangement joins TRBV19 to TRBJ1-2; 7 bases map to TRBD1. The CDR3 extends over 16 amino acids. Germline loops: CDR1 LNHDA, CDR2 SQIVND (reference sequence). V lost 4 bases and J lost 1; bases outside the gene matches: 9. CDR3: CASSTPGDSLNYGYTF. In DNA form, the CDR3 reads TGTGCCAGTAGTACCCCGGGGGACAGTCTTAACTATGGCTACACCTTC.

Points on this clone: The junction differs from germline at one of its ends, possibly a read error. V is TRBV27 and J is TRBJ1-6; D is possibly TRBD1 (5 bases). The CDR3 is 15 amino acids. Germline CDR1 is MNHEY and CDR2 is SMNVEV (reference sequence). DNA of the CDR3: TGTGCCAGCAGTTTACAGGACACCTATTATTCACCCCTCCACTTT. Protein sequence: CASSLQDTYYSPLHF.

V and J are TRBV18 and TRBJ2-3; TRBD1 might be the D (6 bases). The V gene's germline CDR1 is KGHSH and CDR2 LQKENI. Deletions cut 1 base from V and 5 bases from J, with 10 bases between. The CDR3 contains 14 residues. The CDR3 DNA sequence: TGTGCCAGCTCACCACGATTAGGGGGAGATACGCAGTATTTT. This translates into CASSPRLGGDTQYF.

The chain uses TRBV12-5 and TRBJ1-5, with 7 bases matching TRBD1. Germline CDR1 is LGHNT and CDR2 is FRNRAP. J was trimmed by 3 bases and V by 1 base; bases with no gene match: 12. CDR3 size: 18 residues. CDR3 sequence (DNA): TGTGCTAGTGGTTTGGCGAGGGGACAGACTGAACCCAATCAGCCCCAGCATTTT. Its protein is CASGLARGQTEPNQPQHF.

This clone appeared a few times. The chain has TRBV21-1 and TRBJ1-5; the listed D gene, TRBD1, was not tested against the DNA. TRBV21-1 is designated a pseudogene. CDR3 size: 14 residues. CDR3 in amino acids: CASSQGTFSQPQHF. The DNA for the CDR3 is TGTGCCAGCAGCCAGGGCACGTTCAGTCAGCCCCAGCATTTT.

The chain joins TRBV25-1 to TRBJ1-1, with 7 bases identical to TRBD1. The V and J ends lost 5 bases and 4 bases, in that order; junction bases with no gene match: 10. Germline CDR1 reads MGHDK; CDR2 reads SYGVNS. The CDR3 loop spans 15 amino acids. Written as DNA, the CDR3 is TGTGCCAGCAGTCCCCAGACAGGGCGGGTCACTGAAGCTTTCTTT. It codes for CASSPQTGRVTEAFF.

This clone has just one count. V and J are TRBV9 and TRBJ1-1; 10 bases fit TRBD1. CDR1 and CDR2 (germline): SGDLS, YYNGEE. Trimming took 3 bases from V and 2 from J; bases not matched to a gene: 7. The length of the CDR3 is 16 residues. The CDR3 here is CASSASMTGGNTEAFF. The CDR3 DNA is TGTGCCAGCAGCGCCTCAATGACAGGGGGCAACACTGAAGCTTTCTTT. Together with reference TRBV9 and TRBJ1-1, the CDR3 gives the full variable domain: DSGVTQTPKHLITATGQRVTLRCSPRSGDLSVYWYQQSLDQGLQFLIQYYNGEERAKGNILERFSAQQFPDLHSELNLSSLELGDSALYFCASSASMTGGNTEAFFGQGTRLTVV.